The clone carrying this T cell receptor (beta chain) has ten or more counts. Its cognate antigen is unknown. This sample stems from a study of CD8+CD57+ T cells in acquired aplastic anemia. Overall study context: Sorted cells (CD4+ and CD8+) yielded DNA amounts that averaged approximately 3 ug. There were 10 million or so reads, on average, for CD4+ cells from healthy donors. General observations from the study: In CD8+ cells, Simpson's diversity showed no significant difference between patients and controls. Common to patients and controls were roughly 30 CD8+ CDR3 sequences.

Genomic DNA templated the TCR beta VDJ and CDR3 profiling. One entry per CDR3 protein results from TCRdb running MiXCR on the reads. The data hold around 140,000 distinct CDR3 sequences, with 35% to 50% observed a single time. The CDR3 has 16 residues. Trimming cost V 11 bases and J 3 bases; bases outside gene matches: 10. Germline V gene data show CDR1 as MRHNA and CDR2 as SNTAGT. The V and J genes are TRBV6-4 and TRBJ2-3; 14 bases fit TRBD2. The sequenced material came from sorted CD4+, CD8+, or CD8+CD57+ T cells (not recorded which) from PBMCs. This receptor was obtained from a human donor in good health, serving as a control. CDR3 amino acids: CAPARTSGRTTDTQYF. In DNA form, the CDR3 reads TGTGCCCCGGCGAGGACTAGCGGGAGGACAACAGATACGCAGTATTTT.